This T cell receptor beta chain was identified in a study of monozygotic twins with inflammatory bowel disease (dated by TCRdb to about 2019). In the study overall: A total of roughly 28 monozygotic twin pairs were included in the full study, comprising nine German pairs (four IBD-concordant, five IBD-discordant) and 19 IBD-discordant Danish pairs. The search for disease-associated traits relied mainly on comparing IBD patients with their genetically identical healthy co-twins within discordant pairs. Each individual had, on average, about 151 000 unique TCRalpha sequences and 181 000 unique TCRbeta sequences available for analysis.

A 2.5 ml peripheral blood sample was drawn into PAXgene tubes per donor and stored at -80°C. Total RNA was isolated from whole blood with the PAXgene blood miRNA kit on an automated QIAcube, without T cell sorting. Peripheral blood from monozygotic twin pairs who were concordant or discordant for inflammatory bowel disease underwent deep TCRalpha and TCRbeta repertoire profiling using unique molecular barcoding. Smoking habits were recorded for all twin pairs, and individuals were classified as current, former or never smokers. The CDR3 sequence holds 16 residues, the cysteine and phenylalanine included. DNA for this receptor is not on file. The germline V gene encodes CDR1 SGHTA and CDR2 FQGNSA. Comment on this clonotype: This receptor's antigen is unknown.

Results and caveats for the whole study, not just this receptor: Compared with healthy twins, IBD patients shared fewer clonotypes with other individuals, and the difference was most pronounced in patients with signs of disease activity. TCRbeta repertoire diversity, by inverse Simpson index, was decreased in IBD patients compared with their healthy co-twins. The results gave no support for a single strong signal or clonotype linked to IBD. No difference in repertoire similarity was observed between concordant and discordant twins, possibly owing to limited statistical power. Distinction between different T cell subtypes could not be achieved in the analysis. Differing immunosuppressive treatments among patients may have added background noise and inter-individual variability to the repertoires.

Receptor amplification or capture employed 5' RACE. For each TCR library, 3,000 to 3,500 ng of total RNA was used. For each sample, cDNA was synthesized in eight separate reactions using SMARTScribe reverse transcriptase. During cDNA synthesis, template switching was used to introduce unique molecular identifiers that contained a 6-nucleotide sample barcode. TCRalpha and TCRbeta cDNA was amplified in two nested PCRs of 16 and 9 cycles, and bead purification was carried out after each PCR. Before amplification, the cDNA was treated with uracil DNA-glycosylase and purified using the QIAquick PCR purification kit. In the second PCR, Illumina TruSeq-compatible adapters and sample-specific barcodes were added. Library quality and concentration were assessed using TapeStation and Qubit, and 5 ng of each library was pooled. The pooled libraries were sequenced with 2 x 100 bp reads and custom sequencing primers on an Illumina HiSeq2500 single-index Rapid Run. In the original analysis: MiGEC version 1.2.6 was used for UMI-based consensus assembly to correct PCR and sequencing errors. MiXCR version 2.1.1 was used for V(D)J alignment, clonotype assembly and CDR3 extraction. Gene usage, clonotype sharing and MAIT/NKT TCR abundance were normalised by analysing the top 1000, 10 000 and 20 000 clonotypes per sample. After downsampling to 27 000 UMIs, diversity was calculated as the inverse Simpson index using the vegan R package. Paired Mann-Whitney U tests were applied to discordant twin pairs, with Benjamini-Hochberg correction for multiple testing. One entry per CDR3 protein sequence results from the TCRdb reprocessing of the reads, with DNA left out. The V and J calls, along with clone size, are taken from TCRdb and not from the paper's own processing. The record for this sample contains around 380,000 distinct CDR3 sequences. Clones ranked in the top ten supply 2% to 3% of the sample.

This clonotype was sampled from a human donor with ulcerative colitis or Crohn's disease, or a healthy co-twin of an affected twin (not recorded which). The chain couples TRBV7-2 to TRBJ1-6; TCRdb outputs TRBD1, but without DNA this stays unchecked. The sample consisted of blood. CDR3 region: CASSPTGQGWAAPLHF. Where the CDR3 stops, the reference TRBV7-2 and TRBJ1-6 genes take over; the full variable domain is GAGVSQSPSNKVTEKGKDVELRCDPISGHTALYWYRQSLGQGLEFLIYFQGNSAPDKSGLPSDRFSAERTGGSVSTLTIQRTQQEDSAVYLCASSPTGQGWAAPLHFGNGTRLTVT.